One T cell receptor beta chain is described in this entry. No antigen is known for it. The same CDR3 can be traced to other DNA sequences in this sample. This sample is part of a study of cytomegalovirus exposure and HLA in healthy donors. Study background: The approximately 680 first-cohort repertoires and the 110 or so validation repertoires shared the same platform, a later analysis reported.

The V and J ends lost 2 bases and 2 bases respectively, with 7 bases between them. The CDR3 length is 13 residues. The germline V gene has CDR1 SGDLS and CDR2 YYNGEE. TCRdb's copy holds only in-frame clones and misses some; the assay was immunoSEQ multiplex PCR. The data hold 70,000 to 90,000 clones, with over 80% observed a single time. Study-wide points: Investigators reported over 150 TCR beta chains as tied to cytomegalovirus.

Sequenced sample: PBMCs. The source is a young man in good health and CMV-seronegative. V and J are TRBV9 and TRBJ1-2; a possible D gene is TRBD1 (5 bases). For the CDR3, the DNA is TGTGCCAGCAGCGTCGACAGAAACTATGGCTACACCTTC. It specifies CASSVDRNYGYTF.